Listed below are T cell receptor beta chains from one sample, sequenced in a study of shared clonotypes between healthy human individuals. Method: immunoSEQ multiplex PCR; TCRdb's copy keeps in-frame clones and lacks some. The table lists approximately 350,000 clones, approximately 79% of them singletons. Sequenced sample: memory CD4+ T cells sorted from blood. The receptor set was obtained from a man younger than 45 in good health. The CDR3 runs from the conserved cysteine through the conserved F or W. Each record gives: V gene, D gene, J gene, clone size, CDR3 protein, CDR3 DNA. D genes are given only for firm matches. The listing skips clone size in some rows; elsewhere it reads once, few, many or a size class.

v_gene: TRBV18
d_gene: NA
j_gene: TRBJ2-3
abundance: NA
CDR3aa: CASSPSITDTQYF
CDR3nt: TGTGCCAGCTCACCATCGATCACAGATACGCAGTATTTT

v_gene: TRBV10-3
d_gene: TRBD1
j_gene: TRBJ2-3
abundance: NA
CDR3aa: CAIRAGTGKKSSTDTQYF
CDR3nt: TGTGCCATCAGAGCCGGGACAGGGAAAAAGTCTAGCACAGATACGCAGTATTTT

v_gene: TRBV19
d_gene: NA
j_gene: TRBJ2-1
abundance: once
CDR3aa: CASRNQGSSYNEQFF
CDR3nt: TGTGCCAGTAGGAATCAGGGGAGCTCCTACAATGAGCAGTTCTTC

v_gene: TRBV29-1
d_gene: NA
j_gene: TRBJ1-5
abundance: NA
CDR3aa: CSAGQTNQPQHF
CDR3nt: TGCAGCGCCGGACAGACGAATCAGCCCCAGCATTTT

v_gene: TRBV5-1
d_gene: NA
j_gene: TRBJ1-4
abundance: NA
CDR3aa: CASRSGVAGEKLFF
CDR3nt: TGCGCCAGCAGATCAGGGGTGGCAGGAGAAAAACTGTTTTTT

v_gene: TRBV2
d_gene: NA
j_gene: TRBJ2-7
abundance: NA
CDR3aa: CASSEHQNSYEQYF
CDR3nt: TGTGCCAGCAGTGAACACCAGAATTCCTACGAGCAGTACTTC

v_gene: TRBV6-6
d_gene: NA
j_gene: TRBJ2-5
abundance: NA
CDR3aa: CASNLRGEQETQYF
CDR3nt: TGTGCCAGCAACCTCAGGGGGGAACAAGAGACCCAGTACTTC

v_gene: TRBV7-9
d_gene: TRBD1
j_gene: TRBJ2-7
abundance: NA
CDR3aa: CASSPGTGGFQSSYEQYF
CDR3nt: TGTGCCAGCAGCCCCGGGACAGGGGGGTTTCAAAGCTCCTACGAGCAGTACTTC

v_gene: TRBV5-1
d_gene: NA
j_gene: TRBJ2-3
abundance: NA
CDR3aa: CASSSGRGSGVTDTQYF
CDR3nt: TGCGCCAGCAGCTCTGGCCGTGGGTCAGGAGTCACAGATACGCAGTATTTT

v_gene: TRBV6-6
d_gene: TRBD2
j_gene: TRBJ2-7
abundance: NA
CDR3aa: CASSYSSGSHSYEQYF
CDR3nt: TGTGCCAGCAGTTACTCGAGCGGGAGCCACTCCTACGAGCAGTACTTC

v_gene: TRBV18
d_gene: NA
j_gene: TRBJ1-1
abundance: NA
CDR3aa: CASSLYGPSNTEAFF
CDR3nt: TGTGCCAGCTCACTATACGGCCCATCGAACACTGAAGCTTTCTTT

v_gene: TRBV27
d_gene: NA
j_gene: TRBJ2-7
abundance: NA
CDR3aa: CASRQTSHYEQYF
CDR3nt: TGTGCCAGCAGACAAACCTCCCACTACGAGCAGTACTTC

v_gene: TRBV19
d_gene: TRBD1
j_gene: TRBJ1-5
abundance: NA
CDR3aa: CASRAGTGSNQPQHF
CDR3nt: TGTGCCAGTCGCGCCGGGACAGGGAGCAATCAGCCCCAGCATTTT

v_gene: TRBV11-2
d_gene: NA
j_gene: TRBJ2-2
abundance: NA
CDR3aa: CASRLNPGLDTGELFF
CDR3nt: TGTGCCAGCAGACTTAACCCCGGACTTGACACCGGGGAGCTGTTTTTT

v_gene: TRBV5-4
d_gene: TRBD2
j_gene: TRBJ2-2
abundance: NA
CDR3aa: CASSLARLADTGELFF
CDR3nt: TGTGCCAGCAGCTTGGCCAGACTAGCGGACACCGGGGAGCTGTTTTTT

v_gene: TRBV19
d_gene: NA
j_gene: TRBJ1-2
abundance: many
CDR3aa: CASSIGGLDYGYTF
CDR3nt: TGTGCCAGTAGTATCGGGGGACTCGACTATGGCTACACCTTC

v_gene: TRBV10-3
d_gene: TRBD1
j_gene: TRBJ2-2
abundance: NA
CDR3aa: CAISEAGTDNTGELFF
CDR3nt: TGTGCCATCAGTGAAGCCGGGACAGACAACACCGGGGAGCTGTTTTTT

v_gene: TRBV2
d_gene: NA
j_gene: TRBJ2-7
abundance: NA
CDR3aa: CASRGETYEQYF
CDR3nt: TGTGCCAGCAGGGGTGAGACCTACGAGCAGTACTTC

v_gene: TRBV5-1
d_gene: NA
j_gene: TRBJ1-3
abundance: few
CDR3aa: CASSLAGSGNTIYF
CDR3nt: TGCGCCAGCAGCTTGGCGGGATCTGGAAACACCATATATTTT

v_gene: TRBV7-9
d_gene: NA
j_gene: TRBJ1-2
abundance: NA
CDR3aa: CASSYDWTNYGYTF
CDR3nt: TGTGCCAGCAGCTACGACTGGACTAACTATGGCTACACCTTC

v_gene: TRBV14
d_gene: NA
j_gene: TRBJ2-7
abundance: once
CDR3aa: CASSRWELSYEQYF
CDR3nt: TGTGCCAGCAGCCGATGGGAGCTCTCCTACGAGCAGTACTTC

v_gene: TRBV7-9
d_gene: TRBD2
j_gene: TRBJ2-3
abundance: NA
CDR3aa: CASSLGLAGPTDTQYF
CDR3nt: TGTGCCAGCAGCTTAGGCCTAGCGGGACCCACAGATACGCAGTATTTT

v_gene: TRBV7-6
d_gene: NA
j_gene: TRBJ2-2
abundance: NA
CDR3aa: CASSLAGDTGELFF
CDR3nt: TGTGCCAGCAGCTTAGCGGGAGACACCGGGGAGCTGTTTTTT

v_gene: TRBV2
d_gene: TRBD1
j_gene: TRBJ1-2
abundance: NA
CDR3aa: CASSRQGRTGYTF
CDR3nt: TGTGCCAGCAGCCGACAGGGCCGGACGGGCTACACCTTC

v_gene: TRBV30
d_gene: NA
j_gene: TRBJ2-2
abundance: NA
CDR3aa: CAWSVRGGELFF
CDR3nt: TGTGCCTGGAGTGTACGGGGTGGGGAGCTGTTTTTT

v_gene: TRBV7-8
d_gene: NA
j_gene: TRBJ2-3
abundance: NA
CDR3aa: CASSPRGKGTDTQYF
CDR3nt: TGTGCCAGCAGCCCTAGGGGGAAAGGGACAGATACGCAGTATTTT

v_gene: TRBV4-2
d_gene: TRBD2
j_gene: TRBJ2-1
abundance: NA
CDR3aa: CASSQETGTRYNEQFF
CDR3nt: TGTGCCAGCAGCCAAGAAACCGGGACTAGATACAATGAGCAGTTCTTC

v_gene: TRBV6-5
d_gene: NA
j_gene: TRBJ1-2
abundance: NA
CDR3aa: CASRRPGSNYGYTF
CDR3nt: TGTGCCAGCAGGCGCCCCGGCAGCAACTATGGCTACACCTTC

v_gene: TRBV5-6
d_gene: TRBD2
j_gene: TRBJ2-7
abundance: many
CDR3aa: CASSLGLAWEQYF
CDR3nt: TGTGCCAGCAGCTTGGGACTAGCTTGGGAGCAGTACTTC

v_gene: TRBV7-9
d_gene: TRBD1
j_gene: TRBJ1-1
abundance: NA
CDR3aa: CASSFAGQRGTEAFF
CDR3nt: TGTGCCAGCAGCTTCGCGGGACAGAGGGGCACTGAAGCTTTCTTT